What follows is one T cell receptor beta chain and its context. Its antigen remains unknown. Synthesis of TCR beta cDNA relied on 5'RACE template switching carrying UMIs. TCRdb derives one entry per CDR3 protein from the 5' RACE reads, leaving out DNA. The repertoire shows about 260,000 distinct CDR3 sequences; the top ten hold around 0.4%. The sample originates from a study of T cells expressing NK-cell markers. The CDR3 consists of 17 residues. Germline CDR1 reads MNHEY; CDR2 reads SVGEGT. Notes on the study in general: Researchers report these clonotypes also headed the CD3+CD56-NKG2C+ fraction in a handful of donors.

Sequenced: blood T cells: a sorted CD56 or NKG2C T cell subset, CD4+ or CD8+ T cells, or bulk PBMC T cells (not recorded which). The sequence was collected from a man younger than 35 in good health. This rearrangement joins TRBV6-2 or TRBV6-3 to TRBJ1-5; TCRdb indicates TRBD1, and absent DNA this call remains unverified. The CDR3 protein is CASSSTGLRKSNQPQHF.